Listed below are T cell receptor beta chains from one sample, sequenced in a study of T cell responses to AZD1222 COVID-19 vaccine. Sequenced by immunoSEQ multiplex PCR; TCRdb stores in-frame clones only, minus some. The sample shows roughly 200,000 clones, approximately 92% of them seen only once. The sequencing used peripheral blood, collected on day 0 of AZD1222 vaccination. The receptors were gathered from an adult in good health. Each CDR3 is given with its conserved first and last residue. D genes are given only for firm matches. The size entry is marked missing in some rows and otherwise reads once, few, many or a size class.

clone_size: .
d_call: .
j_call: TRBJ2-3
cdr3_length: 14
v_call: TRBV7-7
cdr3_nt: TGTGCCAGCAGCTTAGCGGCAGCCACAGATACGCAGTATTTT
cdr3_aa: CASSLAAATDTQYF

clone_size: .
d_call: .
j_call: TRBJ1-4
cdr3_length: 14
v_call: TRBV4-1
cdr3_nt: TGCGCCAGCAGCCAAGCAGGGTCTAATGAAAAACTGTTTTTT
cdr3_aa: CASSQAGSNEKLFF

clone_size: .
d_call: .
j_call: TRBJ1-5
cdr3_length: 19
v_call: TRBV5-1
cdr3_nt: TGCGCCAGCAGCGGACCCCTCGGGGTCGTAGTGGTCGAGAATCAGCCCCAGCATTTT
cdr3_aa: CASSGPLGVVVVENQPQHF

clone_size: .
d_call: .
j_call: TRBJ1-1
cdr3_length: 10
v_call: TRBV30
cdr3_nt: TGTGCCTGGAGTCGGACTGAAGCTTTCTTT
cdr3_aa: CAWSRTEAFF

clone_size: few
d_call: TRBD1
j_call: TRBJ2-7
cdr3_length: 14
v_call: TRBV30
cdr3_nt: TGTGCCTGGACGCTGGGGGACAGGGGTTCCGAGCAGTACTTC
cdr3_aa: CAWTLGDRGSEQYF

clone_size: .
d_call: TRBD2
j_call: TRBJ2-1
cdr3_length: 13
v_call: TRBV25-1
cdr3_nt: TGTGCCAGCACGACTAGCGGGGGGGCCAGGCAGTTCTTC
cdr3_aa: CASTTSGGARQFF

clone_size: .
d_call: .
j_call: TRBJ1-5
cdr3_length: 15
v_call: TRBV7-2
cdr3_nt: TGTGCCAGCAGCCCTGGAGGGGGGGATAATCAGCCCCAGCATTTT
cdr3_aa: CASSPGGGDNQPQHF

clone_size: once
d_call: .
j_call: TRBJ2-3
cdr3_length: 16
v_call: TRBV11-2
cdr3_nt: TGTGCCAGCAGCCCCGGGCCAAACCTGGAGACAGATACGCAGTATTTT
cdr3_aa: CASSPGPNLETDTQYF

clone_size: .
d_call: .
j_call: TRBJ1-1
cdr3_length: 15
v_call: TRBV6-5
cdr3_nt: TGTGCCAGCACCCGATTGGTGGGGGAGAACACTGAAGCTTTCTTT
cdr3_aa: CASTRLVGENTEAFF

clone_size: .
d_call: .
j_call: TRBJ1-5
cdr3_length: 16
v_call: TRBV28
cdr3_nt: TGTGCCAGCAGTTTGGGGGGAGGACTTAACTATCAGCCCCAGCATTTT
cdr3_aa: CASSLGGGLNYQPQHF

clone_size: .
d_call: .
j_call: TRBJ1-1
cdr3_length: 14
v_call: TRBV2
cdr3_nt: TGTGCCAGCAACGGGAGTCCAGGGCCTCGAGGAGCTTTCTTT
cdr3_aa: CASNGSPGPRGAFF

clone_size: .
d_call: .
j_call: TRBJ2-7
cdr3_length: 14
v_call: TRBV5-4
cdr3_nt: TGTGCCAGCAGCTTTGCCCTGGGCCCCTACGAGCAGTACTTC
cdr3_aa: CASSFALGPYEQYF

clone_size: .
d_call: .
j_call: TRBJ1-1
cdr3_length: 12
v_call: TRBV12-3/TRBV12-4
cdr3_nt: TGTGCCAGCAGTTTTAGGGCTCCCGAAGCTTTCTTT
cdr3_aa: CASSFRAPEAFF

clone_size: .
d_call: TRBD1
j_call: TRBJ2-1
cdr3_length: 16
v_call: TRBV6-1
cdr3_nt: TGTGCCAGCAGTGATGGGGACAGGGGGCTCTACAATGAGCAGTTCTTC
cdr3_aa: CASSDGDRGLYNEQFF

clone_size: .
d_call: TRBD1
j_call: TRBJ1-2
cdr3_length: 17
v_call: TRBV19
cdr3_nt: TGTGCCAGTAGTAAGGATCCTTCGGGACAGGGGTACTATGGCTACACCTTC
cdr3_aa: CASSKDPSGQGYYGYTF

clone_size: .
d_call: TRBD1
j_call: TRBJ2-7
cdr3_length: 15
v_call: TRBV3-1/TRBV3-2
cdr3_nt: TGTGCCAGCAGCCAAGTCCCAACAAATACAGGGGCACAGTACTTC
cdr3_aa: CASSQVPTNTGAQYF

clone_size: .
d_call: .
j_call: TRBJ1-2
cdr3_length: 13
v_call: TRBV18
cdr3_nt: TGTGCCAGCTCACCATCAGAAGACTATGGCTACACCTTC
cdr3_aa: CASSPSEDYGYTF

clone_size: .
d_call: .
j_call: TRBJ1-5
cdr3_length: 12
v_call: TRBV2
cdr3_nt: TGTGCCAGCAGTGAAACTGGTCAGCCCCAGCATTTT
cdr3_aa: CASSETGQPQHF

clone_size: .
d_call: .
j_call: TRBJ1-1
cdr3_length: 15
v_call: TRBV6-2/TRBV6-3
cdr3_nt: TGTGCCAGCAGTCCCGGGGGGACTAAGAACACTGAAGCTTTCTTT
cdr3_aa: CASSPGGTKNTEAFF

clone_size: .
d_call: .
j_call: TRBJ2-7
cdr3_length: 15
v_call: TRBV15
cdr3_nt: TGTGCCACCAGCAGAGAACGGGGCCGCTCCTACGAGCAGTACTTC
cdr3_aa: CATSRERGRSYEQYF

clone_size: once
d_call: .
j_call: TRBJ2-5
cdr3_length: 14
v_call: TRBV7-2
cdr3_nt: TGTGCCAGCAGCTTAGTCAGCAGTCAAGAGACCCAGTACTTC
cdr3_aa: CASSLVSSQETQYF

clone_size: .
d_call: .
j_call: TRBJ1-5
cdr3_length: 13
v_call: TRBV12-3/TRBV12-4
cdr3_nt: TGTGCCAGCAGTTTAACGCGTAATCAGCCCCAGCATTTT
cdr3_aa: CASSLTRNQPQHF